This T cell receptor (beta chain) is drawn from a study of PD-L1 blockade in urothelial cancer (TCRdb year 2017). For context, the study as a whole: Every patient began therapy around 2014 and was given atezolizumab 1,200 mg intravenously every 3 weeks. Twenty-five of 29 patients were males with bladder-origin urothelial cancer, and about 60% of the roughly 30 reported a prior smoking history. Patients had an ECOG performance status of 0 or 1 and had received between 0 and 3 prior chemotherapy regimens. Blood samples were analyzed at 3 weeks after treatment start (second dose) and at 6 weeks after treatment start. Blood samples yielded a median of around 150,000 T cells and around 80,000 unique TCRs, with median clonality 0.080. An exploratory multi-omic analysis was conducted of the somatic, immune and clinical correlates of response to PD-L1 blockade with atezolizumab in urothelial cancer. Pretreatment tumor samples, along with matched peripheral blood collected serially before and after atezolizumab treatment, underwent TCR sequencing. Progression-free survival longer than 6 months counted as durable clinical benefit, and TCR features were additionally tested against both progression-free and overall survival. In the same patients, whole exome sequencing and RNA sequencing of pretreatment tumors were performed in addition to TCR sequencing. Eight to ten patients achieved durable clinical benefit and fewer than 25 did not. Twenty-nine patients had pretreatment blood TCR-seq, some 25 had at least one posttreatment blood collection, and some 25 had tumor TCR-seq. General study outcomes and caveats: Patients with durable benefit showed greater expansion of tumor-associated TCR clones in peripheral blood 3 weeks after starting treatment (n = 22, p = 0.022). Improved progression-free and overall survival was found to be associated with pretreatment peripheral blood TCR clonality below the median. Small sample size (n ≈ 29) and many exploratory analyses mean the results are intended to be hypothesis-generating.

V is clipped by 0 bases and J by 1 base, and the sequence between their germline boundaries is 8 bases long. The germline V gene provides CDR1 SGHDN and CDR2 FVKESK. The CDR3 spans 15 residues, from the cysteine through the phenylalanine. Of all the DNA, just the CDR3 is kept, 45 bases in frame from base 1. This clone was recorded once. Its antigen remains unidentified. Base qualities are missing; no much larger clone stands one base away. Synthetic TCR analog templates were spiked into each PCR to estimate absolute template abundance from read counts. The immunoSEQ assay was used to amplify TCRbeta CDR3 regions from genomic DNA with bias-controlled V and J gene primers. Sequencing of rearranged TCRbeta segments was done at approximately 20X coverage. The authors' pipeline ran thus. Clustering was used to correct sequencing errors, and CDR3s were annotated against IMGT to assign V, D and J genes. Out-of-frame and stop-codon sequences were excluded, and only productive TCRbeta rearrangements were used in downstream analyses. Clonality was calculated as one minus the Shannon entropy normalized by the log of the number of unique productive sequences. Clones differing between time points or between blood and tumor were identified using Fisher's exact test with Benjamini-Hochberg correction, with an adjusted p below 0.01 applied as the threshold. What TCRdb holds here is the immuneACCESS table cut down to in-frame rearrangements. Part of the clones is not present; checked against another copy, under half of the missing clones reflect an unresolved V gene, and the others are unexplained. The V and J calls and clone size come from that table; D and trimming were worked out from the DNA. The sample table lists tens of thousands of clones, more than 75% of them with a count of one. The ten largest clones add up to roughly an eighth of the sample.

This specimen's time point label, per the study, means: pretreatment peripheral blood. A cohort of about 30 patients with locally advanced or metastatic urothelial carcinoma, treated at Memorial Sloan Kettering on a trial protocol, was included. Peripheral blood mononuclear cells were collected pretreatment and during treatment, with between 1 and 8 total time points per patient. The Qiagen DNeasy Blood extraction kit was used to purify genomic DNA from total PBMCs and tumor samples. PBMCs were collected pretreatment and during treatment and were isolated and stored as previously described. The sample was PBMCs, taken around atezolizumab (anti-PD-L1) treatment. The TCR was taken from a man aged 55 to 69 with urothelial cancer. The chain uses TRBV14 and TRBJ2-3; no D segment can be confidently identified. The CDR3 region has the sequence CASSQELQGTDTQYF. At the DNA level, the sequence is TGTGCCAGCAGCCAAGAACTCCAGGGCACAGATACGCAGTATTTT.